This TCR beta chain came from a study of memory CD4+ T cells and cytomegalovirus serostatus. Study-wide background: This sample comes from healthy Belgian adults, roughly nine CMV seropositive, roughly 22 seronegative.

Concerning this clone: Its antigen remains unknown.

Study processing details: After removing out-of-frame reads, over 2 million distinct TCRbeta sequences remained. Produced via immunoSEQ multiplex PCR; TCRdb's table is partial and in-frame only. V and J calls and clone size come straight from that table; D and trimming were deduced from the DNA. The table includes 70,000 to 95,000 clones, 65% to 85% detected once. Single viable CD3+CD4+CD8-CD45RO+ cells were sorted as the memory CD4+ T cells. Positive selection with CD4 microbeads enriched total CD4+ T cells. Study-wide findings and caveats: Each of approximately 73 CMV-associated TCRbeta sequences occurred in one to five individuals.

The TCR originated in an adult in good health and CMV-seronegative. Sequenced material: memory CD4+ T cells from blood.

For the CDR3, the DNA is TGTGCCAGTAGCTACCCCTCCGGATCGGGCTACACCTTC. Translating it yields CASSYPSGSGYTF. The gene calls are TRBV19 and TRBJ1-2; D gene ambiguous. Trimming stripped 6 bases from V and 8 bases from J, with 16 bases between. CDR3 size: 13 residues. In germline, CDR1 is LNHDA, CDR2 SQIVND (reference sequence).